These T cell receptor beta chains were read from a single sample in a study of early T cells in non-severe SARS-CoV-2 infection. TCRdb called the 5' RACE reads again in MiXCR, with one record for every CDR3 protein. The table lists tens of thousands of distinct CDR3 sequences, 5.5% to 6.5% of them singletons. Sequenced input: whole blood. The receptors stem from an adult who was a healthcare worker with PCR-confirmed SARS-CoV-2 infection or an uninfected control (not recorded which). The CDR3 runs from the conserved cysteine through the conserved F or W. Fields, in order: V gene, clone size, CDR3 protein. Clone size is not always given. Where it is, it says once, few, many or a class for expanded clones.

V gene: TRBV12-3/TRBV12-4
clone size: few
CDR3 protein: CASSPDQGEQETQYF

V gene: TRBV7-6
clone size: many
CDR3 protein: CASSSGGTGRNEQFF

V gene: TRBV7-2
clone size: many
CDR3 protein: CASSAEQGSNQPQHF

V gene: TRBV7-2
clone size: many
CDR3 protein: CASSNGGSAYEQYF

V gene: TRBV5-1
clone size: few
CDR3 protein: CASSLEAFNEQFF

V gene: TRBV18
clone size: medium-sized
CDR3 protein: CASSPGEVLLAGEAFEQFF

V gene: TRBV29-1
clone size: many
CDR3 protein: CSARQGSHEQFF

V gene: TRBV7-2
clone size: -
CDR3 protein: CASSLLGYQATQYF

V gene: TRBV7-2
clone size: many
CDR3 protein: CASSSDSLNQPQHF

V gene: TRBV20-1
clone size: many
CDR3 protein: CSARDSANEKLFF

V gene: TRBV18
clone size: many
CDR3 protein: CASSPSGGQEQFF

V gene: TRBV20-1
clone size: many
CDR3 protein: CSVLSGTGYHEQYF

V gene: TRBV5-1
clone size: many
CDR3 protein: CASSQEQAHEQYF

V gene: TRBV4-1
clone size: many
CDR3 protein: CASSQQGQVNTEAFF

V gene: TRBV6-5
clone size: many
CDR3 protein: CASSRSGNTIYF

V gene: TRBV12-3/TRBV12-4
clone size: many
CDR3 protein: CASTYTGELFF

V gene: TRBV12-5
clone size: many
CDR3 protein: CASGPGTGQETQYF

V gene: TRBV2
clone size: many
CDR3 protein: CASSPVRTGIGTDTQYF

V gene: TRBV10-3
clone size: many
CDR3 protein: CAINGLAGGPREQFF

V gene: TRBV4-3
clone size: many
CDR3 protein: CASSQDGPSGVSTDTQYF

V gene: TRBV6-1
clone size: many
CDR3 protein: CASSPRGSGDYGYTF

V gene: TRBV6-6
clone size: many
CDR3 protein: CASSRNNEQFF

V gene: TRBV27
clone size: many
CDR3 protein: CASSPGQGVANVLTF